This TCR beta chain was documented in a study of cytomegalovirus exposure and HLA in healthy donors (dated by TCRdb to the late 2010s). Looking at the study overall: A later analysis indicated that the 120 validation repertoires were generated on the platform also employed for the 670 or so repertoires of the first cohort. The study combined high-throughput TCR immunosequencing, statistical association of individual TCRs with disease status, and machine learning to predict cytomegalovirus infection status. A separate validation cohort of 100 to 150 different subjects was used in addition to the roughly 640-subject first cohort. The study was designed to test whether signatures of past pathogen exposure could be identified by cataloging public T cell receptors.

Points on this clone: Its antigen is still unknown. No much larger clonotype is one base removed from it; base qualities were not supplied.

Separate from the roughly 650-subject first cohort, the validation cohort of 95 to 150 subjects was the group to which the donors belonged. General findings and caveats noted by the study authors: The classifier was reported to diagnose cytomegalovirus status with high specificity and sensitivity in both the original cohort and the validation cohort. The validation cohort had no HLA typing available for a later analysis, so co-occurrence within that cohort was assessed over all 130 or so repertoires. According to the authors, the approach could potentially be generalized to other disease states and immunological phenotypes. The study listed 150 to 200 TCR beta chains as associated with cytomegalovirus. A few of the identified cytomegalovirus-associated TCR beta chains were confirmed in vitro to be specific for cytomegalovirus antigens. In a later analysis, TCRs clustered in the first cohort were found to also tend to co-occur in the 100 to 150 validation repertoires, with approximately 94% of cluster scores above 0. Most TCR sequences were seen in very few donors, while some public TCRs were found in many individuals.

Measured from the cysteine to the phenylalanine, the CDR3 is 12 residues long. Only the CDR3 region is kept as DNA, spanning 36 bases read in frame from base 1. The germline V gene encodes CDR1 SGHNT and CDR2 YYREEE (reference sequence). V is shortened by 5 bases, J by 3 bases, and the region joining them spans 5 bases. The library was generated by the immunoSEQ multiplex PCR assay. As for the original processing: A statistical classification framework was built to diagnose cytomegalovirus status from the catalog of TCR beta chain sequences. In TCRdb, the immuneACCESS table is reduced to in-frame sequences with V and J assigned. These tables do not hold every clone; where another copy was compared, an unresolved V gene accounts for under half, and the others remain unexplained. Clone size and the V and J calls come from that table; the DNA yielded D and trimming. This sample comprises under 75,000 clones, 85% to 95% of them detected only once. The top ten constitute about 5.4% of the sample.

The chain couples TRBV5-4 to TRBJ1-4, with no D gene named confidently. This TCR came from a man in his late teens or twenties in good health and CMV-seropositive. The specimen sequenced was PBMCs. The sequenced DNA: TGTGCCAGCAGTGCGGCTAATGAAAAACTGTTTTTT. Its coded protein is CASSAANEKLFF.